A selection of T cell receptor beta chains follows, all from one sample in a study of blood T cell repertoires in COVID-19. Clones were read by immunoSEQ multiplex PCR, and TCRdb kept only the in-frame ones, dropping some. The sample comprises more than 65,000 clones, about 70% of which are singletons, and 35% to 45% rests with the top ten. The specimen was peripheral blood. These TCRs come from a woman in her 70s with acute or convalescent COVID-19. Both conserved end residues are part of each CDR3. A D gene is named only where the DNA matches it firmly. Clone size is shown for a subset of rows, as once, few, many or a class of expanded clone.

v_gene	abundance	d_gene	j_gene	CDR3nt	CDR3aa
TRBV20-1	-	-	TRBJ2-2	TGCAGTGCTAGTTACGGGATAGGCACCGGGGAGCTGTTTTTT	CSASYGIGTGELFF
TRBV29-1	-	-	TRBJ1-2	TGCAGCGTTGGGGGACTCGCTAACTATGGCTACACCTTC	CSVGGLANYGYTF
TRBV25-1	-	TRBD2	TRBJ2-7	TGTGCCAGCAGACCTAGCGGGGGGACCTACGAGCAGTACTTC	CASRPSGGTYEQYF
TRBV15	-	TRBD1	TRBJ1-5	TGTGCCACCAGCATTGGGACAGCTAGCAATCAGCCCCAGCATTTT	CATSIGTASNQPQHF
TRBV10-3	-	-	TRBJ1-5	TGTGCCATCAGTGAGTCGACGGCAGGGCCTAATCAGCCCCAGCATTTT	CAISESTAGPNQPQHF
TRBV5-4	-	TRBD2	TRBJ2-1	TGTGCCAGCAGCTTGGATAAAGCAGCGGGGACCTACAATGAGCAGTTCTTC	CASSLDKAAGTYNEQFF
TRBV9	-	TRBD2	TRBJ2-1	TGTGCCAGCAGTCAAGGGCGGCAGGCGGGAGCGATAGGCAATGAGCAGTTCTTC	CASSQGRQAGAIGNEQFF
TRBV5-1	-	TRBD1	TRBJ1-6	TGCGCCAGCAAACAGGGGCTTACCGATTCACCCCTCCACTTT	CASKQGLTDSPLHF
TRBV7-3	-	TRBD1	TRBJ2-5	TGTGCCAGCAGCCCAGGGACAGGGGTACAAGAGACCCAGTACTTC	CASSPGTGVQETQYF
TRBV3-1/TRBV3-2	few	TRBD2	TRBJ2-3	TGTGCCAGCAGCCAAAAGGGGACTAGAGGCACAGATACGCAGTATTTT	CASSQKGTRGTDTQYF
TRBV20-1	-	TRBD2	TRBJ2-7	TGCAGTGCTCCCGGGGGGGGCGAGCAGTACTTC	CSAPGGGEQYF
TRBV11-3	once	-	TRBJ2-3	TGTGCCAGCAGCTTAGGGGGACTCGATACAGATACGCAGTATTTT	CASSLGGLDTDTQYF
TRBV19	-	-	TRBJ2-2	TGTGCCATCACACAGGGTCCGAACACCGGGGAGCTGTTTTTT	CAITQGPNTGELFF
TRBV7-6	-	TRBD2	TRBJ2-7	TGTGCCAGCAGCTTAGGGCTTCAGGCTAGCGGGAGTTTCGAGCAGTACTTC	CASSLGLQASGSFEQYF
TRBV7-2	once	-	TRBJ1-1	TGTGCCAGCAGTCAGGGGCGAACGCTTGAAGCTTTCTTT	CASSQGRTLEAFF
TRBV5-4	-	-	TRBJ2-2	TGTGCCAGCAGCTTGGGTGCGGACACCGGGGAGCTGTTTTTT	CASSLGADTGELFF
TRBV4-3	-	-	TRBJ1-1	TGCGCCAGCAGCCATTCAGAGAACACTGAAGCTTTCTTT	CASSHSENTEAFF
TRBV7-9	-	-	TRBJ1-5	TGTGCCAGCAGCACCCCCGCAGGTCATCAGCCCCAGCATTTT	CASSTPAGHQPQHF
TRBV5-4	few	-	TRBJ2-6	TGTGCCAGCAGTTCAACAGGGTCCGCTGGGGCCAACGTCCTGACTTTC	CASSSTGSAGANVLTF
TRBV9	-	TRBD2	TRBJ2-2	TGTGCCAGCAGCGCTACTAGCGGGAAGGCCACCGGGGAGCTGTTTTTT	CASSATSGKATGELFF
TRBV4-3	-	TRBD2	TRBJ2-7	TGCGCCAGCAGCCAAGACCACTCTAGCGGGAGGTCCTACGAGCAGTACTTC	CASSQDHSSGRSYEQYF
TRBV14	once	-	TRBJ2-2	TGTGCCAGCAGCCAAGACCTGGAGGGGGAGCTGTTTTTT	CASSQDLEGELFF
TRBV5-1	-	TRBD2	TRBJ2-1	TGCGCCAGCAGCCGGGGACTAGCGGGAGGGCCGGAGAATGAGCAGTTCTTC	CASSRGLAGGPENEQFF
TRBV9	-	-	TRBJ1-2	TGTGCCAGCAGCGTTAATCGTAACTATGGCTACACCTTC	CASSVNRNYGYTF
TRBV7-2	-	TRBD2	TRBJ2-1	TGTGCCAGCCGGGGACTACGTCGCAATGAGCAGTTCTTC	CASRGLRRNEQFF
TRBV5-4	-	TRBD2	TRBJ2-1	TGTGCCAGCAGCGTCCCGGCGGGGGTATACAATGAGCAGTTCTTC	CASSVPAGVYNEQFF
TRBV6-2/TRBV6-3	-	-	TRBJ2-4	TGTGCCAGCAGTACGAGTGCCACCTCGGGGATTCAGTACTTC	CASSTSATSGIQYF